Presented here are 16 T cell receptor beta chains from one specimen sequenced in a study of T cell responses to AZD1222 COVID-19 vaccine. Sequencing was performed with immunoSEQ multiplex PCR; in TCRdb, only in-frame clones are kept and a portion is missing. The sample holds more than 95,000 clones, around 90% seen once. Sequenced here: peripheral blood, sampled on day 0 of AZD1222 vaccination. Every receptor here comes from an adult in good health.

The chain carries TRBV5-1 and TRBJ2-7; D tentatively fits TRBD1 or TRBD2 (7 bases each). The germline gives CDR1 SGHRS, CDR2 YFSETQ. Deletions cut 4 bases from V and 2 bases from J, with 16 bases between. This CDR3 is built from 15 residues. In nucleotides, the CDR3 is TGCGCCAGCAGCCCTCAGGGGGGGTGGACCTACGAGCAGTACTTC. Protein sequence: CASSPQGGWTYEQYF.

The CDR3 sequence is CASSPWTGSHEQYF. The CDR3, as DNA: TGTGCCAGCAGCCCTTGGACAGGGTCCCACGAGCAGTACTTC. The V and J genes are TRBV9 and TRBJ2-7; 8 bases fit TRBD1. The junction had 8 bases not matched to a gene; V was cut back by 4 bases and J by 5 bases. The CDR3 has 14 amino acids. Looked up from germline, CDR1 is SGDLS and CDR2 is YYNGEE.

The genes are TRBV15 and TRBJ1-1; D not resolved. Trimming pared 3 bases from V and 3 bases from J, leaving 23 bases between. The germline CDR1 and CDR2 sequences are LNHNV and YYDKDF (reference sequence). This CDR3 spans 18 amino acids. This CDR3 reads CATSSPKKELAGYTEAFF. The CDR3 DNA sequence: TGTGCCACCAGCAGCCCCAAAAAGGAGTTGGCTGGCTACACTGAAGCTTTCTTT.

The V call is TRBV19, the J call TRBJ2-3, with 16 positions matching TRBD2. Germline lookup yields CDR1 LNHDA and CDR2 SQIVND (reference sequence). V shed 5 bases and J 4 bases; nucleotides not matched to a gene: 12. The CDR3 has 19 amino acids. CDR3 sequence: CASSRSGLAGGGMADTQYF. As DNA, the CDR3 is TGTGCCAGTAGTCGCTCGGGACTAGCGGGAGGGGGAATGGCAGATACGCAGTATTTT.

The chain is built from TRBV3-1 (or the pseudogene TRBV3-2) and TRBJ1-3; the D gene is possibly TRBD1 (6 bases). Germline V gives CDR1 LGHDT, CDR2 YNNKEL (reference sequence). V lost 5 bases and J 2 bases, leaving 10 bases between the germline ends. CDR3 size: 14 residues. The CDR3 DNA reads as TGTGCCAGCAGCGGGGGCCACCCTGGAAACACCATATATTTT. Translated, it gives CASSGGHPGNTIYF.

The gene calls are TRBV6-5 and TRBJ2-7; possible D gene TRBD1, 5 bases. The CDR3 covers 12 residues. Germline CDR1 MNHEY, CDR2 SVGAGI. V dropped 7 bases and J dropped 2 bases, with 9 bases sitting between them. The CDR3 loop reads CASKTETYEQYF. The CDR3 DNA sequence: TGTGCCAGCAAGACAGAAACCTACGAGCAGTACTTC.

This chain connects TRBV29-1 to TRBJ2-1; 13 bases are a match to TRBD2. Germline assignment: CDR1 SQVTM and CDR2 ANQGSEA. Trimming took 8 bases from V and 9 from J; bases not matched to a gene: 10. The CDR3 runs 14 residues. The CDR3 spells CSSTRTSGSGEQFF. DNA of the CDR3: TGCAGCTCCACTAGGACTAGCGGGAGTGGTGAGCAGTTCTTC.

The chain uses TRBV29-1 and TRBJ1-1; TRBD1 is a possible D gene (6 bases). CDR3 length: 14 amino acids. V was pared by 4 bases and J by 1 base, with 13 bases between. The germline CDR1 and CDR2 sequences are SQVTM and ANQGSEA. DNA of the CDR3: TGCAGCGTTGGGGGGGCTCTGGGGAACACTGAAGCTTTCTTT. This encodes CSVGGALGNTEAFF. The full variable domain, in which reference TRBV29-1 and TRBJ1-1 provide the parts outside the CDR3, is SAVISQKPSRDICQRGTSLTIQCQVDSQVTMMFWYRQQPGQSLTLIATANQGSEATYESGFVIDKFPISRPNLTFSTLTVSNMSPEDSSIYLCSVGGALGNTEAFFGQGTRLTVV.

The chain carries TRBV7-2 and TRBJ2-4; TRBD1 aligns across 8 bases. Germline-derived CDR1 and CDR2 are SGHTA and FQGNSA. J was trimmed by 6 bases and V by 0 bases; bases with no gene match: 7. The CDR3 is 16 residues long. This chain's CDR3 is CASSLAPGQGGNIQYF. In DNA, the CDR3 is TGTGCCAGCAGCTTAGCGCCCGGACAGGGTGGAAACATTCAGTACTTC.

Only a few counts were recorded for this clone. CDR3 sequence reads: CASGVLGNYGYTF. The CDR3 DNA is TGTGCCAGCGGGGTCCTAGGGAACTATGGCTACACCTTC. The chain uses TRBV10-3 and TRBJ1-2; D is unresolved. V lost 10 bases to trimming and J lost 2 bases, with 14 bases between them. Germline V gene data show CDR1 as ENHRY and CDR2 as SYGVKD. The CDR3 length is 13 residues.

The chain has TRBV18 and TRBJ2-1, with D possibly being TRBD1 (5 bases). The germline CDR1 and CDR2 sequences are KGHSH and LQKENI. Trimming removed 6 bases at V and 0 bases at J, with 9 bases between. The CDR3 runs to 14 residues. CDR3 in DNA: TGTGCCAGCTCCGACAGAAGCTCCTACAATGAGCAGTTCTTC. As protein: CASSDRSSYNEQFF.

The V gene is TRBV19, the J gene TRBJ2-1, with D tentatively TRBD2 (5 bases). V lost 3 bases to trimming and J lost 0 bases, with 12 bases between them. From germline, CDR1 is LNHDA and CDR2 SQIVND (reference sequence). This CDR3 region has 16 residues. CDR3 DNA: TGTGCCAGTAGTATTGTTACCGGGAACTCCTACAATGAGCAGTTCTTC. Its translation: CASSIVTGNSYNEQFF. Full variable domain (remainder filled in from reference TRBV19 and TRBJ2-1): DGGITQSPKYLFRKEGQNVTLSCEQNLNHDAMYWYRQDPGQGLRLIYYSQIVNDFQKGDIAEGYSVSREKKESFPLTVTSAQKNPTAFYLCASSIVTGNSYNEQFFGPGTRLTVL.

The rearrangement joins TRBV19 to TRBJ2-7; weak D call: TRBD2 (5 bases). V was trimmed by 9 bases and J by 1 base, leaving 13 bases between them. From germline, CDR1 is LNHDA and CDR2 SQIVND (reference sequence). The CDR3 consists of 13 residues. CDR3 in amino acids: CASRTSRSYEQYF. The DNA for the CDR3 is TGTGCCAGCCGGACTTCCCGGTCCTACGAGCAGTACTTC.

This chain connects TRBV7-3 to TRBJ2-5, with a tentative D call TRBD1 (6 bases). Trimming took 1 base from V and 3 from J, leaving 15 bases between them. Germline lookup yields CDR1 SGHTA and CDR2 FQGTGA. The CDR3 is 16 amino acids. In DNA, the CDR3 is TGTGCCAGCAGCTTAAATGGTCAGGGGAACGAAGAGACCCAGTACTTC. It specifies CASSLNGQGNEETQYF.

The V and J genes are TRBV6-2 or TRBV6-3 and TRBJ1-3, with 12 bases fitting TRBD1. Germline CDR1 is MNHEY and CDR2 is SVGEGT. This CDR3 has 19 residues. V was pared by 0 bases and J by 1 base, with 7 bases of the junction left unmatched. The CDR3 coding sequence is TGTGCCAGCAGTTACTCCGGGACAGGGGGCGTTGGATCTGGAAACACCATATATTTT. This encodes CASSYSGTGGVGSGNTIYF.

This chain connects TRBV18 to TRBJ1-3; possible D gene TRBD1, 5 bases. Germline loops: CDR1 KGHSH, CDR2 LQKENI. This CDR3 has 17 residues. With 2 bases removed from V and 0 bases from J, the gap between germline ends came to 14 bases. CDR3 DNA: TGTGCCAGCTCACCAAAGCAGGGCCTGAGCTCTGGAAACACCATATATTTT. As protein: CASSPKQGLSSGNTIYF.